This TCR beta chain was identified in a study of blood T cell repertoires in COVID-19 (TCRdb year 2020). Notes on the research overall: The collaborator samples originated in the United States, Italy and Spain and spanned the acute and convalescent phases of COVID-19. The prospective study material was composed of cDNA or gDNA derived from T cells, B-cell-depleted T cells, or PBMCs. The repertoires were made available in a free public database intended to serve as a resource for research on the immune response to SARS-CoV-2. HLA class I and class II types, where available, came from metadata supplied by the sample provider rather than from assay-based typing. Nearly every sample came with metadata listing a de-identified subject ID, COVID-19 status, age in years and sex. Subjects who had been exposed to COVID-19, were actively infected with it, or had recovered from it provided the deeply sampled blood TCRbeta repertoires that made up the dataset. The samples were drawn from two sources: the first 160 participants of the ongoing ImmuneRACE study, and over 950 subjects contributed by 6 global collaborators. What the authors observed across the whole study: Clinical and demographic metadata were provided uncurated, with the amount varying by source and participant.

TCRbeta CDR3 regions were amplified from genomic DNA by means of the immunoSEQ Assay, a bias-controlled multiplex PCR. On the study's bioinformatics: Nucleated cell counts per sample were estimated from amplification of reference gene primers within the assay. Sequence reads were collapsed and filtered to measure the absolute abundance of every unique TCRbeta CDR3 rearrangement. For each sample, productive Simpson clonality was calculated as the square root of Simpson's diversity index over productive rearrangements. Held by TCRdb, this immuneACCESS table contains in-frame sequences only and omits some clones. Under half of the omission traces to an unresolved V gene where checked; the cause of the rest is unknown. That table supplies the V and J calls and clone size; D and trimming were determined from the DNA. The table for this sample lists around 390,000 clones; just under 90% of them were counted only once. Roughly a tenth of the sample goes to the ten largest clones.

Trimming costs V 0 bases and J 0 bases, and their ends lie 9 bases apart. The CDR3 runs 15 residues from the cysteine to the phenylalanine. The read is trimmed to its CDR3 DNA, 45 bases read in frame from base 1. The germline V gene (reference sequence) supplies CDR1 SGHKS and CDR2 YYEKEE. A note on this clone: Its antigen is not yet known. There are no base qualities to consult, and no much larger clone falls within one base.

Participants in the prospective study were enrolled through a virtual design, were aged roughly 18 to 100 years, and lived in fewer than 30 United States geographic areas. In the prospective study, cohorts were assigned on the basis of participant-reported clinical history obtained from a screening survey and a study questionnaire. Recovered participants in ImmuneRACE Cohort 3 were defined as having two consecutive negative NP/OP PCR tests, clearance from a healthcare professional, or resolution of symptoms. Each participant in the prospective study had whole blood, serum and a nasopharyngeal or oropharyngeal swab collected by mobile phlebotomists. Prospective study participants could optionally give additional blood draws and questionnaires over an approximately two-month period. Prospective study blood samples were shipped either frozen or at room temperature before DNA extraction.

This receptor was obtained from a woman aged 45-59 years who had recovered from COVID-19. Sequenced material: PBMCs or T cells enriched from blood (not recorded which). The chain uses TRBV5-5 and TRBJ1-2, and possibly TRBD1, on 6 matching bases. In nucleotide form, the sequence is TGTGCCAGCAGCTTGGCCGCAGGGGCTAACTATGGCTACACCTTC. This codes for CASSLAAGANYGYTF.